This TCR beta chain stems from a study of coeliac disease (dated by TCRdb to between 2021 and 2024). Notes on the research overall: Each coeliac patient was placed into one of three groups: newly diagnosed active disease, refractory coeliac disease type I, or disease controlled by a gluten-free diet. Next-generation sequencing of rearranged TRB and TRG CDR3 regions was used on small intestinal lymphocyte fractions taken from coeliac and non-coeliac patients. A total of about 30 patients were included in the full study, of whom around 22 had serologically confirmed coeliac disease and 8 were controls with non-small intestinal disorders. TRB sequencing succeeded for samples from around 27 subjects, including 20 to 25 paired bulk unsorted intraepithelial and lamina propria cell samples. The study set out to describe the TR repertoires of small intestinal T cells in active coeliac disease, refractory type I coeliac disease, and coeliac disease treated with a gluten-free diet.

The full study reports these points: High-purity fractions were not obtained when intraepithelial cells were separated from lamina propria cells, so cross-contamination between compartments was possible. Lower clonality than in controls was observed in the TRB and TRG repertoires of active coeliac intraepithelial and lamina propria samples, suggesting that diverse T cells were recruited. For the most part, TRB repertoires were private, with most amino acid sequences found in only one sample, and V-gene usage showed no significant difference across disease groups. The authors considered the approach unsuitable for unbiased detection of gliadin-specific T cells, which are scarce and rarely shared between patients.

Aliquots of fewer than 650,000 cells were frozen in DMSO/FBS in liquid nitrogen, and a single aliquot per fraction was used for sequencing. Every one of the 30 patients in the study had endoscopy and a small intestinal biopsy. Intraepithelial cells were released from biopsies by stirring for one hour at 37 degrees C in RPMI containing EGTA, MgCl2 and 1% FBS. Genomic DNA was extracted from frozen unsorted cell fractions with the Qiagen DNeasy blood extraction kit. The method behind the library was the immunoSEQ multiplex PCR assay. The TR loci were subjected to amplification by multiplexed PCR, for which V gene segments served as targets of the forward primers and J gene segments as targets of the reverse primers. The Illumina HiSeq System was used to sequence the amplified CDR3 regions. The published analysis was carried out like this. Closely related reads were merged by a nearest-neighbour algorithm to remove PCR and sequencing errors and to collapse the data into unique sequences. Each repertoire was summarised by clonality and by T cell density, with T cell density defined as TR molecules per amount of genomic DNA input. CDR3 amino acid sequences present in at least 80% of unsorted samples were defined as public TRs and were then tested for differential abundance between coeliac and control samples. Disease-group differences in clonality and density were tested with Kruskal-Wallis tests followed by Dunn post-tests. Entries here come from immuneACCESS through TCRdb and include only in-frame sequences with V and J called. Some clones fail to appear in such tables; in the studies checked, an unresolved V gene covers under half of the shortfall, and the cause of the remainder is unknown. The DNA was the basis for D and trimming; V, J and clone size are from that table. This sample holds roughly 1,500 clones; 64% were observed only once. The ten largest clonotypes hold approximately 25% of the sample.

This clone was detected only a few times. Its antigen target is currently unknown. Within one base of it there is no much larger clone, and no base qualities were kept. The source material was intraepithelial lymphocytes from the gut. The cell subset or site label of this sample denotes: intraepithelial cell (IEC) fraction of small intestinal biopsy. The clonotype originates from a woman in her 50s with celiac disease on a gluten-free diet.

The bases read TGTGCCAGCCTTTTGTTTGTGGGAGGCAGTGAAGCTTTCTTT. The resulting protein is CASLLFVGGSEAFF. The sequence is built from TRBV28 and TRBJ1-1; the D gene cannot be named for sure. Inclusive of the bounding cysteine and phenylalanine, the CDR3 is 14 residues long. The read is trimmed to its CDR3 DNA, 42 bases read in frame from base 1. CDR1 and CDR2 (MDHEN, SYDVKM) derive from the germline V gene. Trimming takes 8 bases from V and 7 bases from J, and the germline ends sit 20 bases apart.